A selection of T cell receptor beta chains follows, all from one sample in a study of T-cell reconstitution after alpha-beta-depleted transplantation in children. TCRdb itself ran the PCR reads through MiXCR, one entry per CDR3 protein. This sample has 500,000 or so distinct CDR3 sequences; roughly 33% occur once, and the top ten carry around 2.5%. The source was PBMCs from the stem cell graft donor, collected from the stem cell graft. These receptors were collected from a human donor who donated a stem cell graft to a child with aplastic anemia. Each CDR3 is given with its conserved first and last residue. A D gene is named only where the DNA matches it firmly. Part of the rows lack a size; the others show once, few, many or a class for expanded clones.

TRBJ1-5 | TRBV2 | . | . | CASSEALRVNQPQHF | TGTGCCAGCAGTGAAGCGCTTCGGGTGAATCAGCCCCAGCATTTT
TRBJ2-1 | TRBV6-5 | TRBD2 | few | CASSYSLAGGPGDEQFF | TGTGCCAGCAGTTACTCCCTAGCGGGAGGACCGGGCGATGAGCAGTTCTTC
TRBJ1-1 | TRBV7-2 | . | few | CASRIIPGGTDTEAFF | TGTGCCAGCAGGATTATCCCGGGGGGGACTGACACTGAAGCTTTCTTT
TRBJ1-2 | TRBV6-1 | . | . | CASSPGAGRGNYGYTF | TGTGCCAGCAGCCCCGGCGCCGGACGCGGTAACTATGGCTACACCTTC
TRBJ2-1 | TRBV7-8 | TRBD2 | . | CASSLEASGIGSYNEQFF | TGTGCCAGCAGCTTAGAGGCTAGCGGGATAGGCTCCTACAATGAGCAGTTCTTC
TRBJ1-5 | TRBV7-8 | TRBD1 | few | CASSATGTEQPQHF | TGTGCCAGCAGCGCGACAGGGACGGAGCAGCCCCAGCATTTT
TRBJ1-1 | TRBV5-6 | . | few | CASSFGQGWTEAFF | TGTGCCAGCAGCTTCGGGCAGGGATGGACTGAAGCTTTCTTT
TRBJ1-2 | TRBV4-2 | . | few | CASTPTGKENYGYTF | TGTGCCAGCACCCCAACGGGAAAGGAGAACTATGGCTACACCTTC
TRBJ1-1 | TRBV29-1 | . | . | CSVEVSRQAEAFF | TGCAGCGTTGAAGTATCGAGACAGGCCGAAGCTTTCTTT
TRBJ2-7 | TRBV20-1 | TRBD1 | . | CSATRTGGSYEQYF | TGCAGTGCTACCCGGACAGGTGGATCCTACGAGCAGTACTTC
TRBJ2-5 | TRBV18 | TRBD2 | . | CASSPPGTSGPGTQYF | TGTGCCAGCTCACCCCCGGGGACTAGCGGCCCCGGAACCCAGTACTTC
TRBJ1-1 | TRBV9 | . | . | CASSAEGRRNTEAFF | TGTGCCAGCAGCGCCGAGGGCAGAAGAAACACTGAAGCTTTCTTT
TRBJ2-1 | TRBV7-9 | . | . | CASSFSGTLDNEQFF | TGTGCCAGCAGCTTCTCCGGGACGCTGGACAATGAGCAGTTCTTC
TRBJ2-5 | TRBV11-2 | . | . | CASSLGMGRGPPGETQYF | TGTGCCAGCAGCTTAGGTATGGGACGGGGCCCTCCAGGAGAGACCCAGTACTTC
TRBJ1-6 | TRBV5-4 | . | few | CASSLDRSSSPLHF | TGTGCCAGCAGCTTGGACAGGTCATCATCACCCCTCCACTTT
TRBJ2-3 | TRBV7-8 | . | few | CASSLWKGIGRDTQYF | TGTGCCAGCAGCTTATGGAAGGGTATAGGAAGGGATACGCAGTATTTT
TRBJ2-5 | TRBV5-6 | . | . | CASSSLMRGNNPETQYF | TGTGCCAGCAGCTCCCTCATGAGGGGAAATAATCCAGAGACCCAGTACTTC
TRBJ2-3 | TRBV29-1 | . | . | CSVEGETQYF | TGCAGCGTTGAAGGTGAGACGCAGTATTTT
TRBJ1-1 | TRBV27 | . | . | CASSPGNPGTEAFF | TGTGCCAGCAGTCCCGGGAACCCGGGCACTGAAGCTTTCTTT
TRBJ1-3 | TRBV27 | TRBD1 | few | CASSPLTGWPNTIYF | TGTGCCAGCAGTCCACTGACAGGGTGGCCAAACACCATATATTTT
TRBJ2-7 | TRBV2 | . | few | CASSELHEQYF | TGTGCCAGCAGCGAGCTTCACGAGCAGTACTTC
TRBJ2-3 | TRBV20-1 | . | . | CSARKQDTDTQYF | TGCAGTGCTAGAAAACAGGATACAGATACGCAGTATTTT
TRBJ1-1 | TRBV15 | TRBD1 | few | CATSRLQGARGTEAFF | TGTGCCACCAGCAGACTACAGGGGGCTCGGGGGACTGAAGCTTTCTTT
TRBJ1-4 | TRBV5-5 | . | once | CASTWGGETEKLFF | TGTGCCAGCACCTGGGGGGGTGAGACAGAAAAACTGTTTTTT
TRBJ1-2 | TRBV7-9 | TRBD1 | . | CASSLGAGTGDGYTF | TGTGCCAGCAGCTTAGGGGCCGGGACAGGGGATGGCTACACCTTC
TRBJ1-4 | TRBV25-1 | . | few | CASSEVGGATNEKLFF | TGTGCCAGCAGTGAAGTGGGAGGGGCAACTAATGAAAAACTGTTTTTT
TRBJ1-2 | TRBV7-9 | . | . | CASRDGRQRYFYGHTF | TGTGCCAGCAGAGACGGGAGACAGCGATATTTCTATGGCCACACCTTC
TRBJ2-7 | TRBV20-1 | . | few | CSAPGGFGSYEQYF | TGCAGTGCCCCTGGGGGGTTCGGATCCTACGAGCAGTACTTC
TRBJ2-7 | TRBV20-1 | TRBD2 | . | CSARSALAGLGRYEQYF | TGCAGTGCTAGGTCAGCGCTAGCGGGATTGGGGAGGTACGAGCAGTACTTC
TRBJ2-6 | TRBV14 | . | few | CASSRGSYSGANVLTF | TGTGCCAGCAGCCGAGGATCTTACTCTGGGGCCAACGTCCTGACTTTC
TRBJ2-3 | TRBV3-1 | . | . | CASRDGAPDNTQYF | TGTGCCAGCAGGGACGGTGCCCCGGATAATACGCAGTATTTT
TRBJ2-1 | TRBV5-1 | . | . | CASSLTTRLLSYNEQFF | TGCGCCAGCAGCTTGACCACACGCCTCCTCTCCTACAATGAGCAGTTCTTC
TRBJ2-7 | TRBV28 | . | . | CASDSSSYEQYF | TGTGCCAGCGACAGCAGCTCCTACGAGCAGTACTTC
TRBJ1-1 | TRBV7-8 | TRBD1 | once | CATEYAGQGVRAFF | TGTGCCACCGAGTACGCGGGACAGGGTGTGCGAGCTTTCTTT
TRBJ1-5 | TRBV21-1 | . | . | CASSKRETASNQPQHF | TGTGCCAGCAGCAAAAGGGAGACTGCGAGCAATCAGCCCCAGCATTTT
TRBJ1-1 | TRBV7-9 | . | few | CASSWVGAGTEAFF | TGTGCCAGCAGTTGGGTAGGTGCAGGGACTGAAGCTTTCTTT
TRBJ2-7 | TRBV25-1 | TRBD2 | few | CASSWTSGRDEQYF | TGTGCCAGCAGTTGGACTAGCGGGAGGGACGAGCAGTACTTC
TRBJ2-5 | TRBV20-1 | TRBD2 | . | CSAPGTSGRVEETQYF | TGCAGTGCCCCCGGGACTAGCGGGAGGGTTGAAGAGACCCAGTACTTC
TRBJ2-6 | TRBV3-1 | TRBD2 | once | CASSPREGSGANVLTF | TGTGCCAGCAGCCCCCGGGAGGGTTCTGGGGCCAACGTCCTGACTTTC
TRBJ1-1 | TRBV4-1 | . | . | CASSQDGRLNTEAFF | TGCGCCAGCAGCCAAGATGGCAGGCTGAACACTGAAGCTTTCTTT
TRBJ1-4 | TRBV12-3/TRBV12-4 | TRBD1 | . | CASSRQGYNEKLFF | TGTGCCAGCAGCCGACAGGGGTATAATGAAAAACTGTTTTTT
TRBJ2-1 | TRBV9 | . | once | CASSVAGRSSYNEQFF | TGTGCCAGCAGCGTAGCAGGGAGGAGCTCCTACAATGAGCAGTTCTTC
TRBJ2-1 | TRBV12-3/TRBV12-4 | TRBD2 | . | CASSPLAGGPSNEQFF | TGTGCCAGCAGTCCATTAGCGGGAGGGCCGAGTAATGAGCAGTTCTTC
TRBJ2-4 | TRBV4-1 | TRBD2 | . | CASSQKLAEDIQYF | TGCGCCAGCAGCCAAAAACTAGCGGAGGACATTCAGTACTTC
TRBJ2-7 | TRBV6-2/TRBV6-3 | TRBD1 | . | CASSRTGKALEQYF | TGTGCCAGCAGTCGGACAGGGAAGGCCCTCGAGCAGTACTTC
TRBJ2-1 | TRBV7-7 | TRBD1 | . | CASSPDRENEQFF | TGTGCCAGCAGCCCGGACAGGGAAAATGAGCAGTTCTTC
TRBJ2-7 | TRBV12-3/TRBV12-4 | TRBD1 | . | CASSFPTGGREQYF | TGTGCCAGCAGTTTTCCGACAGGGGGAAGAGAGCAGTACTTC
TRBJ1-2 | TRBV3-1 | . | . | CASSQGQPANYGYTF | TGTGCCAGCAGCCAAGGACAGCCAGCTAACTATGGCTACACCTTC